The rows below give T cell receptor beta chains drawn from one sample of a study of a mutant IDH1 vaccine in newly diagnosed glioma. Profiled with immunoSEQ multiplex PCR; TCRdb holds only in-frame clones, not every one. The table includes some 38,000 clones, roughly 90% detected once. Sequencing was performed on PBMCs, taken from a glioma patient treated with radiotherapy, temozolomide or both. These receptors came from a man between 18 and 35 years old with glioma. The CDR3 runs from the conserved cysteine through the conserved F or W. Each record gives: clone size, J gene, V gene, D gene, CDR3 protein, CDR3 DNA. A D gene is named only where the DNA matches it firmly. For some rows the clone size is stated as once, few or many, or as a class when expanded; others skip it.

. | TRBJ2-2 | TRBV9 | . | CASSVLLGELFF | TGTGCCAGCAGCGTTCTACTTGGGGAGCTGTTTTTT
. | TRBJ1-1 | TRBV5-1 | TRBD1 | CASSWGQGRMNTEAFF | TGCGCCAGCAGCTGGGGACAGGGGCGCATGAACACTGAAGCTTTCTTT
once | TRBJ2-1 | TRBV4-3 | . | CASSQEGVGLSSYNEQFF | TGCGCCAGCAGCCAAGAAGGGGTCGGGCTGAGCTCCTACAATGAGCAGTTCTTC
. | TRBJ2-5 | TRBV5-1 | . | CASSLGGHGETQYF | TGCGCCAGCAGCTTGGGAGGCCACGGGGAGACCCAGTACTTC
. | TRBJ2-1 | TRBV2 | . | CASSLARQGSEQFF | TGTGCCAGCAGTCTAGCGCGGCAGGGCAGTGAGCAGTTCTTC
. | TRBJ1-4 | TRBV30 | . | CAWSVRGEVRKLFF | TGTGCCTGGAGTGTACGAGGGGAGGTGAGAAAACTGTTTTTT
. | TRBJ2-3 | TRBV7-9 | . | CASSFWPSTDTQYF | TGTGCCAGCAGCTTTTGGCCTAGCACAGATACGCAGTATTTT
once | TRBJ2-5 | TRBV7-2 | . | CASSLESVLAGWETQYF | TGTGCCAGCAGCTTAGAATCGGTACTAGCAGGCTGGGAGACCCAGTACTTC
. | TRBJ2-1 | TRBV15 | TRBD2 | CATSTLAAWNEQFF | TGTGCCACCAGCACTCTAGCGGCTTGGAATGAGCAGTTCTTC
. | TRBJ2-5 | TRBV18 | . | CASSPDRQETQYF | TGTGCCAGCTCACCAGACAGACAAGAGACCCAGTACTTC
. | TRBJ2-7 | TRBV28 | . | CASRRPPDREQYF | TGTGCCAGCAGACGACCTCCAGACAGGGAGCAGTACTTC
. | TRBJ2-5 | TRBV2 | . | CASRKRDGSETQYF | TGTGCCAGCAGGAAAAGGGACGGATCGGAGACCCAGTACTTC
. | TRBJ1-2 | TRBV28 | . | CASTYGTGRTSGYTF | TGTGCCAGCACCTATGGAACAGGGAGGACAAGCGGCTACACCTTC
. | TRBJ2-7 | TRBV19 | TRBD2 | CASSMFGGLAGGYYEQYF | TGTGCCAGTAGTATGTTTGGGGGACTAGCGGGAGGATACTACGAGCAGTACTTC
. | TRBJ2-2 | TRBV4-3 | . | CASSPWSHTGELFF | TGCGCCAGCAGCCCATGGTCCCACACCGGGGAGCTGTTTTTT
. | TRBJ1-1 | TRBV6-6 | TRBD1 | CASSDGTAWHTEAFF | TGTGCCAGCAGCGATGGGACAGCTTGGCACACTGAAGCTTTCTTT
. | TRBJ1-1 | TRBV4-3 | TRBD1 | CASSQGPGTGPTEAFF | TGCGCCAGCAGCCAAGGGCCGGGGACAGGGCCCACTGAAGCTTTCTTT
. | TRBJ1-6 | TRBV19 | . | CASSIRERNSPLHF | TGTGCCAGTAGTATACGGGAGAGGAATTCACCCCTCCACTTT
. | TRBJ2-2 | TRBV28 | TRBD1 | CASSSAGQGSGELFF | TGTGCCAGCAGTTCCGCGGGACAGGGGTCCGGGGAGCTGTTTTTT
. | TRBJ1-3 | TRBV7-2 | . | CASSAGLGNTIYF | TGTGCCAGCAGCGCCGGACTGGGAAACACCATATATTTT
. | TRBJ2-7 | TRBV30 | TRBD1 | CAWSVSGTGVYEQYF | TGTGCCTGGAGTGTATCCGGGACAGGGGTCTACGAGCAGTACTTC
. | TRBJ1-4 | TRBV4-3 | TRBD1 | CASSQDQGGGKLFF | TGCGCCAGCAGCCAAGACCAGGGGGGGGGAAAACTGTTTTTT
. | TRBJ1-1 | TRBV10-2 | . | CASRAPGMNTEAFF | TGCGCCAGCAGGGCCCCGGGGATGAACACTGAAGCTTTCTTT
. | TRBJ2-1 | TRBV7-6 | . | CASSLTAQGTGEQFF | TGTGCCAGCAGCTTAACGGCCCAGGGGACGGGGGAGCAGTTCTTC
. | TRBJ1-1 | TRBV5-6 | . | CASSLRTDRTTEAFF | TGTGCCAGCAGCTTACGAACCGACAGGACGACTGAAGCTTTCTTT
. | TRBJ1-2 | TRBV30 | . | CAWSRGGQVNYGYTF | TGTGCCTGGAGTAGAGGCGGACAAGTAAACTATGGCTACACCTTC
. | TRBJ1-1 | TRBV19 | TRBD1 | CASSDGQGNTEAFF | TGTGCCAGTAGTGACGGACAGGGGAACACTGAAGCTTTCTTT
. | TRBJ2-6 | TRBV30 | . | CAWSVPRASGANVLTF | TGTGCCTGGAGTGTACCCAGGGCCTCTGGGGCCAACGTCCTGACTTTC
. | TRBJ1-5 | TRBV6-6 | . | CASSYSSQPQHF | TGTGCCAGCAGTTACTCGTCTCAGCCCCAGCATTTT
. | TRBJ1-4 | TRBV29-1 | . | CSVDGAGGEKLFF | TGCAGCGTTGACGGAGCTGGGGGGGAAAAACTGTTTTTT
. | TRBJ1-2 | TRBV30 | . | CAWSVGRAPYGYTF | TGTGCCTGGAGTGTCGGCAGGGCGCCCTATGGCTACACCTTC
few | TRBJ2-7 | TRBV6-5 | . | CASSYSGGVAGEQYF | TGTGCCAGCAGTTACTCGGGAGGAGTTGCGGGCGAGCAGTACTTC
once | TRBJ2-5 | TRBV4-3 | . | CASSQDPPGPQETQYF | TGCGCCAGCAGCCAAGACCCCCCAGGCCCCCAAGAGACCCAGTACTTC
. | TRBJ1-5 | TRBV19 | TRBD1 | CASRDRGSNQPQHF | TGTGCCAGTAGAGACAGGGGGTCCAATCAGCCCCAGCATTTT
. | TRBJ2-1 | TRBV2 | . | CASTGTRNEQFF | TGTGCCAGCACCGGGACACGGAATGAGCAGTTCTTC
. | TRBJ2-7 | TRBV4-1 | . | CASSLDPNYEQYF | TGCGCCAGCAGCCTCGACCCCAACTACGAGCAGTACTTC
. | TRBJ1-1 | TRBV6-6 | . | CASSDPGEAFF | TGTGCCAGCAGTGACCCAGGTGAAGCTTTCTTT
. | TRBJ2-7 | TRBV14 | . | CASSLGNRVGEQYF | TGTGCCAGCAGTCTCGGGAACAGGGTGGGCGAGCAGTACTTC
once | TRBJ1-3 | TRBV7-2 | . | CASSLARVDSGNTIYF | TGTGCCAGCAGCTTAGCGCGCGTGGACTCTGGAAACACCATATATTTT
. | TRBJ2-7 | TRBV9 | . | CASSVGAGKYEQYF | TGTGCCAGCAGCGTAGGGGCAGGGAAATACGAGCAGTACTTC
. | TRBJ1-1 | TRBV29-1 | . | CSVDAGPSNTEAFF | TGCAGCGTTGATGCAGGGCCGTCGAACACTGAAGCTTTCTTT
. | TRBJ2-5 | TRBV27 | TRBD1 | CASSPRQGRETQYF | TGTGCCAGCAGTCCCCGACAGGGCAGAGAGACCCAGTACTTC
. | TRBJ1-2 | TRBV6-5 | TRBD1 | CASSYLTGEGYTF | TGTGCCAGCAGTTACCTGACAGGGGAAGGCTACACCTTC